This T cell receptor beta chain stems from a study of blood T cell repertoires in COVID-19. Background on the study: T cells, B-cell-depleted T cells, or PBMCs supplied cDNA or gDNA.

The repertoire was sequenced with immunoSEQ multiplex PCR; TCRdb's copy has only in-frame clones and lacks some. This sample yields about 240,000 clones, of which 70% to 85% are seen a single time; approximately 10% belongs to the top ten. The table lists this clone with a count of one. The sample consisted of peripheral blood. The clonotype originates from a woman at least 80 years old with acute or convalescent COVID-19.

The CDR3, as DNA: TGTGCCAGCAGTTTAAAGGTGGACAGTGAGCAGTTCTTC. Protein product: CASSLKVDSEQFF. The rearrangement links TRBV12-3 or TRBV12-4 to TRBJ2-1; the D gene is possibly TRBD1 (6 bases). The CDR3 runs to 13 residues. V was trimmed by 2 bases and J by 9 bases, leaving 11 bases between them.